Sequencing of this T cell receptor beta chain was carried out in a study of brain metastases from non-small cell lung cancer. Generated by immunoSEQ multiplex PCR, the TCRdb table keeps only in-frame clones and is missing some. The sample lists 4,000 to 4,500 clones, roughly 80% occurring once. The CDR3 is made up of 14 amino acids. The junction had 8 bases not matched to a gene; V was cut back by 6 bases and J by 5 bases. In germline, CDR1 is KGHSH, CDR2 LQKENI. This TCR was sampled from a donor aged 40 or older with non-small cell lung cancer. This sequence joins TRBV18 and TRBJ1-1, with 8 positions matching TRBD1. What was sequenced was primary lung tumor tissue. The CDR3 region has the DNA TGTGCCAGCTCTGCGATGGACAGGGAAACTGAAGCTTTCTTT. Translated, it gives CASSAMDRETEAFF.